Listed below are T cell receptor beta chains from one sample, sequenced in a study of blood T cell repertoires in COVID-19. Clones were sequenced by immunoSEQ multiplex PCR, and TCRdb holds only the in-frame ones, with some missing. The table has 150,000 to 200,000 clones, more than 65% seen once; the top ten hold approximately 2.6%. Specimen: peripheral blood. All receptors come from a human donor with acute or convalescent COVID-19. The donor label of this sample is uncertain. Each CDR3 is given with its conserved first and last residue. The D gene is left open where the match is weak. Clone size is shown for a subset of rows, as once, few, many or a class of expanded clone.

d_gene	abundance	v_gene	j_gene	CDR3aa	CDR3nt
TRBD1	-	TRBV19	TRBJ1-1	CASSIEGARAFF	TGTGCCAGTAGTATCGAGGGGGCAAGGGCTTTCTTT
-	-	TRBV30	TRBJ1-2	CAWSADGINYGYTF	TGTGCCTGGAGTGCCGACGGGATTAACTATGGCTACACCTTC
-	-	TRBV30	TRBJ1-5	CAWSVGVYSNQPQHF	TGTGCCTGGAGTGTAGGGGTTTATAGCAATCAGCCCCAGCATTTT
-	-	TRBV19	TRBJ1-1	CASSIVREGTEAFF	TGTGCCAGTAGTATCGTCAGGGAGGGTACTGAAGCTTTCTTT
-	-	TRBV19	TRBJ2-2	CASSIFQTRSTGELFF	TGTGCCAGTAGTATATTCCAGACACGGTCAACCGGGGAGCTGTTTTTT
-	-	TRBV18	TRBJ2-7	CASHKGGVSYEQYF	TGTGCCAGCCACAAAGGAGGGGTTTCCTACGAGCAGTACTTC
-	-	TRBV6-2/TRBV6-3	TRBJ2-1	CASSPRSGLGERPNEQFF	TGTGCCAGCAGCCCCCGGAGCGGATTGGGTGAGCGGCCAAATGAGCAGTTCTTC
-	-	TRBV7-9	TRBJ2-1	CASSLTSLGGRDEQFF	TGTGCCAGCAGCCTAACTTCACTAGGGGGTAGAGATGAGCAGTTCTTC
-	-	TRBV27	TRBJ2-5	CASSSSVWGVLQETQYF	TGTGCCAGCAGTTCATCGGTTTGGGGGGTTCTTCAAGAGACCCAGTACTTC
TRBD1	-	TRBV6-5	TRBJ2-7	CASSFDRVHEQYF	TGTGCCAGCAGTTTCGACAGGGTGCACGAGCAGTACTTC
TRBD2	-	TRBV7-9	TRBJ2-3	CASSLTSADTQYF	TGTGCCAGCAGCCTCACTAGCGCGGATACGCAGTATTTT
TRBD1	-	TRBV6-4	TRBJ1-5	CASSADRDQPQHF	TGTGCCAGCAGCGCCGACAGGGATCAGCCCCAGCATTTT
TRBD1	-	TRBV6-4	TRBJ2-6	CASSGSVPGQGFNVLTF	TGTGCCAGCAGTGGAAGCGTCCCGGGACAGGGTTTCAACGTCCTGACTTTC
-	-	TRBV28	TRBJ1-4	CASSSPGTSVEKLFF	TGTGCCAGCAGTTCACCCGGGACAAGCGTTGAGAAACTGTTTTTT
-	-	TRBV12-5	TRBJ1-5	CASGFGDQPQHF	TGTGCTAGTGGTTTCGGAGATCAGCCCCAGCATTTT
-	-	TRBV25-1	TRBJ2-7	CASSEYGAIGSNYYEQYF	TGTGCCAGCAGTGAATATGGAGCGATCGGGAGTAACTACTACGAGCAGTACTTC
-	few	TRBV7-9	TRBJ1-6	CASSLVGGYNSPLHF	TGTGCCAGCAGCTTAGTGGGAGGGTATAATTCACCCCTCCACTTT
-	-	TRBV19	TRBJ1-1	CASSIRGSRNTEAFF	TGTGCCAGTAGTATTCGGGGGTCAAGAAACACTGAAGCTTTCTTT
TRBD2	-	TRBV7-2	TRBJ2-3	CASSPQAGGDTQYF	TGTGCCAGCAGCCCACAGGCGGGGGGAGATACGCAGTATTTT
-	-	TRBV7-2	TRBJ1-1	CASSSRGGWYTEAFF	TGTGCCAGCAGCTCCAGGGGTGGTTGGTACACTGAAGCTTTCTTT
TRBD2	-	TRBV5-6	TRBJ2-1	CASSWGGLASHEQFF	TGTGCCAGCAGCTGGGGGGGACTAGCGAGCCATGAGCAGTTCTTC
-	-	TRBV10-2	TRBJ2-6	CASSETGWANVLTF	TGCGCCAGCAGTGAGACAGGATGGGCCAACGTCCTGACTTTC
-	-	TRBV21-1	TRBJ2-2	CASRIEDREARRGKETGELFF	TGTGCCAGCAGAATTGAGGACAGGGAAGCTCGTAGAGGGAAGGAAACCGGGGAGCTGTTTTTT
TRBD1	few	TRBV6-5	TRBJ1-2	CASSPDRENYGYTF	TGTGCCAGCAGTCCGGACAGGGAAAACTATGGCTACACCTTC
-	-	TRBV9	TRBJ2-7	CASTRRFRQPSYEQYF	TGTGCCAGCACCCGGAGGTTTCGGCAGCCGAGCTACGAGCAGTACTTC
TRBD1	once	TRBV19	TRBJ1-5	CATTPGRDSYNQPQHF	TGTGCCACAACTCCAGGCCGGGACAGTTACAATCAGCCCCAGCATTTT
TRBD2	-	TRBV29-1	TRBJ2-1	CSVDGLAGGPTQFF	TGCAGCGTCGACGGACTAGCGGGAGGGCCTACGCAGTTCTTC
-	-	TRBV29-1	TRBJ1-3	CSVGESGNTIYF	TGCAGCGTTGGCGAAAGTGGAAACACCATATATTTT
-	-	TRBV5-4	TRBJ2-1	CASSLRQGNEQFF	TGTGCCAGCAGCTTAAGGCAGGGCAATGAGCAGTTCTTC
-	once	TRBV27	TRBJ1-1	CASSFNRNTEAFF	TGTGCCAGCAGTTTTAACAGAAACACTGAAGCTTTCTTT
-	few	TRBV19	TRBJ2-7	CASSIPGVGRDGYEQYF	TGTGCCAGTAGTATACCTGGTGTCGGCAGGGATGGCTACGAGCAGTACTTC
TRBD1	-	TRBV4-1	TRBJ1-1	CASTPTGVGNTEAFF	TGCGCCAGCACCCCGACAGGGGTAGGGAACACTGAAGCTTTCTTT
TRBD2	once	TRBV7-9	TRBJ2-4	CASSLQLAGEAIQYF	TGTGCCAGCAGCTTACAACTAGCGGGAGAAGCCATTCAGTACTTC
-	-	TRBV4-1	TRBJ1-1	CASSQAGRKRGAGTEAFF	TGCGCCAGCAGCCAAGCCGGAAGAAAGCGGGGGGCAGGAACTGAAGCTTTCTTT
-	-	TRBV2	TRBJ2-7	CASSDGSKGAYEQYF	TGTGCCAGCAGTGATGGTTCTAAGGGGGCCTACGAGCAGTACTTC
TRBD1	-	TRBV12-3/TRBV12-4	TRBJ1-2	CASTTGQSRGYTF	TGTGCCAGCACTACGGGACAGTCTCGTGGCTACACCTTC
TRBD1	few	TRBV6-5	TRBJ2-3	CASKGTGGTDTQYF	TGTGCCAGCAAGGGGACAGGGGGCACAGATACGCAGTATTTT
TRBD1	-	TRBV5-4	TRBJ2-1	CASSQDRGNDNEQFF	TGTGCCAGCAGCCAGGACAGGGGGAACGACAATGAGCAGTTCTTC
TRBD2	-	TRBV4-1	TRBJ2-7	CASSQRTGTTYEQYF	TGCGCCAGCAGCCAGAGGACCGGGACTACCTACGAGCAGTACTTC
-	-	TRBV5-1	TRBJ1-5	CASSLDGLVGNQPQHF	TGCGCCAGCAGCTTGGATGGTCTTGTAGGCAATCAGCCCCAGCATTTT
-	-	TRBV21-1	TRBJ1-4	CASSNYEGQGGEKLFF	TGTGCCAGCAGCAACTACGAAGGGCAGGGGGGTGAAAAACTGTTTTTT
-	-	TRBV3-1/TRBV3-2	TRBJ1-6	CASTETPVRGNSPLHF	TGTGCCAGCACCGAAACCCCCGTAAGGGGGAATTCACCCCTCCACTTT
-	-	TRBV7-9	TRBJ2-1	CASSLGGDTPSYNEQFF	TGTGCCAGCAGCTTAGGGGGCGACACACCGTCCTACAATGAGCAGTTCTTC
TRBD1	-	TRBV28	TRBJ1-4	CASSLSGTANEKLFF	TGTGCCAGCAGTTTATCCGGGACAGCTAATGAAAAACTGTTTTTT
TRBD2	-	TRBV19	TRBJ2-7	CASRSPSGVSSEQYF	TGTGCCAGTAGGAGTCCAAGCGGGGTTTCGTCCGAGCAGTACTTC
-	-	TRBV19	TRBJ1-5	CASSLTGPNQPQHF	TGTGCCAGTAGTCTTACAGGTCCCAATCAGCCCCAGCATTTT